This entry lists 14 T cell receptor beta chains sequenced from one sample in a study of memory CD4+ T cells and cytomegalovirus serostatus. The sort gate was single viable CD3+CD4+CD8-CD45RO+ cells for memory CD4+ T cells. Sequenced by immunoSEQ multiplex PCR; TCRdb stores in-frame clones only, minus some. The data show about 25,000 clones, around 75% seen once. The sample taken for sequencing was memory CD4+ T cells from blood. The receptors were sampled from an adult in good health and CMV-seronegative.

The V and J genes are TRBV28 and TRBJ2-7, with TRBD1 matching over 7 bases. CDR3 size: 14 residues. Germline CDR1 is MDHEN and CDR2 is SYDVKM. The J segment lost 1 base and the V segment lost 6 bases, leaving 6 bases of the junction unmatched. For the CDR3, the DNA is TGTGCCAGCAGAGCGACAGGGCGGTCCTACGAGCAGTACTTC. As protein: CASRATGRSYEQYF.

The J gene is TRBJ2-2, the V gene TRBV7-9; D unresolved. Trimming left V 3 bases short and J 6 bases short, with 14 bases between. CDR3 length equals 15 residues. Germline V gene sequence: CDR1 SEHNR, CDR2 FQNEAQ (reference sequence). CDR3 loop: CASSLNSAQAGELFF. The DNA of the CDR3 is TGTGCCAGCAGCTTGAATAGTGCCCAAGCCGGGGAGCTGTTTTTT. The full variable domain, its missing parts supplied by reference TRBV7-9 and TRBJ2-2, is DTGVSQNPRHKITKRGQNVTFRCDPISEHNRLYWYRQTLGQGPEFLTYFQNEAQLEKSRLLSDRFSAERPKGSFSTLEIQRTEQGDSAMYLCASSLNSAQAGELFFGEGSRLTVL.

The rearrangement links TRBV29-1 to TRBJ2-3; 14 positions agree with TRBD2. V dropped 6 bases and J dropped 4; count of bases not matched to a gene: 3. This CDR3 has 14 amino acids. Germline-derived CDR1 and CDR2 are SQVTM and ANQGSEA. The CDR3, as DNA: TGCAGCGTCCGGACTAGCGGGAGGTCAGATACGCAGTATTTT. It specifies CSVRTSGRSDTQYF.

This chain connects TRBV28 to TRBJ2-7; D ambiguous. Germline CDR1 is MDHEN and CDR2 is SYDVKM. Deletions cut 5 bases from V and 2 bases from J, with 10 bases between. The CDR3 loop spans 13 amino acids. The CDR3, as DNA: TGTGCCAGCAGTAGCGCGAGCACCTACGAGCAGTACTTC. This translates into CASSSASTYEQYF.

The CDR3 DNA reads TGTGCCAGTTCGTCCCCCTCGTACGAGCAGTACTTC. This gives the protein CASSSPSYEQYF. The V gene is TRBV19, the J gene TRBJ2-7; D is undetermined. V lost 8 bases and J 4 bases, leaving 12 bases between the germline ends. The CDR3 is made up of 12 amino acids. The germline V gene encodes CDR1 LNHDA and CDR2 SQIVND (reference sequence).

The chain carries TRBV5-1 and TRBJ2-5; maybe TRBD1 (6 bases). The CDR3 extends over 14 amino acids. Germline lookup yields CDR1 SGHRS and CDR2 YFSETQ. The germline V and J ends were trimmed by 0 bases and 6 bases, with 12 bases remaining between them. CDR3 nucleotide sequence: TGCGCCAGCAGCTTGGGTGACAGGACGAAGACCCAGTACTTC. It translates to CASSLGDRTKTQYF.

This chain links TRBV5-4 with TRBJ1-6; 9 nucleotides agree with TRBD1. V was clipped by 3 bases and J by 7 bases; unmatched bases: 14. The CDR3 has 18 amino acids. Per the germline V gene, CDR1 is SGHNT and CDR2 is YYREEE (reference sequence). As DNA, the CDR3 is TGTGCCAGCAGCTCCTTTCCTAAACAGGGGGCGCGGAATTCACCCCTCCACTTT. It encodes CASSSFPKQGARNSPLHF.

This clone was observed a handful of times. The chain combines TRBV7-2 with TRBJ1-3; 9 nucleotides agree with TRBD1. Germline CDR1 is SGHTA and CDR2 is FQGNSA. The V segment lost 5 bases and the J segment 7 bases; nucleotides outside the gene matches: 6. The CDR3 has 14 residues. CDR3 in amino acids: CASSRDRVGNTIYF. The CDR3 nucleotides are TGTGCCAGCAGCCGGGACAGGGTTGGGAACACCATATATTTT.

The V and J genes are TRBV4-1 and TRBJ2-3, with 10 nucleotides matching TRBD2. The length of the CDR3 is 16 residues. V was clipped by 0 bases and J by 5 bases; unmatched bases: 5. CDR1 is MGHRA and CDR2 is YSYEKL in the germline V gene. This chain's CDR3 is CASSQDQAGGRDTQYF. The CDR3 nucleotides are TGCGCCAGCAGCCAAGACCAAGCGGGGGGGAGAGATACGCAGTATTTT.

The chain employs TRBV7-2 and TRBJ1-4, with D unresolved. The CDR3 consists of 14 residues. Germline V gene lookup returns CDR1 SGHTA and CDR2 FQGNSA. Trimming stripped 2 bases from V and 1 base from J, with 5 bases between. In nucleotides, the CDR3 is TGTGCCAGCAGCTTACGGGGAACTAATGAAAAACTGTTTTTT. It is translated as CASSLRGTNEKLFF.

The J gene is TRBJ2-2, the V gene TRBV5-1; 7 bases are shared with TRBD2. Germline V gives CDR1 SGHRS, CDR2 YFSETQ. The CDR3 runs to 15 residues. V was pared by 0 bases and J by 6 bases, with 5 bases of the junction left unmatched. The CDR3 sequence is CASSLEAGRAGELFF. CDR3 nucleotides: TGCGCCAGCAGCTTGGAAGCGGGAAGGGCCGGGGAGCTGTTTTTT. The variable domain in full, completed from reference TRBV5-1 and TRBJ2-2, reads KAGVTQTPRYLIKTRGQQVTLSCSPISGHRSVSWYQQTPGQGLQFLFEYFSETQRNKGNFPGRFSGRQFSNSRSEMNVSTLELGDSALYLCASSLEAGRAGELFFGEGSRLTVL.

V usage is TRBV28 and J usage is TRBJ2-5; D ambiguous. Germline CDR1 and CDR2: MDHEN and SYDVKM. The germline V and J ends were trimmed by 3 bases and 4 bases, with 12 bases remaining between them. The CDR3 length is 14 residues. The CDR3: CASSLDGGRETQYF. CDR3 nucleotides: TGTGCCAGCAGTTTGGACGGTGGAAGAGAGACCCAGTACTTC. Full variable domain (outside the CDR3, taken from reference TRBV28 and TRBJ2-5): DVKVTQSSRYLVKRTGEKVFLECVQDMDHENMFWYRQDPGLGLRLIYFSYDVKMKEKGDIPEGYSVSREKKERFSLILESASTNQTSMYLCASSLDGGRETQYFGPGTRLLVL.

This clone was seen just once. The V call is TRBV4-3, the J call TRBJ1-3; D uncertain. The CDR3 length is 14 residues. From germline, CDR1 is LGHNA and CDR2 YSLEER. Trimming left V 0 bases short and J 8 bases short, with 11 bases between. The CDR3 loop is CASSQDQDLDTIYF. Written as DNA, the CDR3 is TGCGCCAGCAGCCAAGACCAGGATCTGGACACCATATATTTT.

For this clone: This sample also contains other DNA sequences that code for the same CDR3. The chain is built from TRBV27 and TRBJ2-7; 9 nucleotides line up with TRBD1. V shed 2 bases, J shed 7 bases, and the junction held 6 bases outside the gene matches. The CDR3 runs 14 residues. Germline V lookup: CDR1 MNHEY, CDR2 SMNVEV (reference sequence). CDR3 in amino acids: CASSLRQGGSEQYF. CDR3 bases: TGTGCCAGCAGTTTACGACAGGGGGGGTCGGAGCAGTACTTC.